This section outlines one T cell receptor (beta chain) sequence together with its context. The antigen is unknown. J was trimmed by 3 bases and V by 8 bases; bases with no gene match: 21. From germline, CDR1 is SNHLY and CDR2 FYNNEI. This CDR3 is 18 amino acids long. These data originate in a study of cytomegalovirus exposure and HLA in healthy donors. Overall study findings and caveats: In vitro assays verified that a few CMV-associated chains recognized CMV antigens specifically.

Profiling relied on immunoSEQ multiplex PCR, and the TCRdb table lists in-frame clones only, not all of them. The repertoire holds 150,000 to 200,000 clones, with roughly 83% as singletons. The chain carries TRBV2 and TRBJ1-1, with 7 positions matching TRBD1. Material for sequencing was PBMCs. This sequence originates from a woman under 30 in good health and CMV-seronegative. The CDR3 sequence is CASGGFQGVGLEYTEAFF. The CDR3 DNA is TGTGCCAGCGGGGGTTTCCAGGGGGTAGGGCTCGAGTACACTGAAGCTTTCTTT.